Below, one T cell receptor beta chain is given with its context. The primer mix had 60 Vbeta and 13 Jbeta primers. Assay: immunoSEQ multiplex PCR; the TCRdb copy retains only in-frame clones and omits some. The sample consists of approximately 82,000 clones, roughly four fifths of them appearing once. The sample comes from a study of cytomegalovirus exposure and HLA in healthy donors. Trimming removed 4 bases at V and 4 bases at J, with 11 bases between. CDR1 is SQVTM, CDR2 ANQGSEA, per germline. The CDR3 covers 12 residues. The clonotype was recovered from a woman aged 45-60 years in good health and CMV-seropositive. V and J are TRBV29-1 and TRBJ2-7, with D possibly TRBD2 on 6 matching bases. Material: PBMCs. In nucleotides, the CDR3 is TGCAGCGTTGTAGCGGTAAATTACGAGCAGTACTTC. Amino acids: CSVVAVNYEQYF.